The entry below describes one T cell receptor (beta chain). These data come from a study of blood T cell repertoires in COVID-19. For the study at large: Samples representing acute and convalescent COVID-19 were sourced from the United States, Italy and Spain. PBMCs, B-cell-depleted T cells, or T cells provided the cDNA or gDNA that made up the material.

This CDR3 has 15 amino acids. Trimming stripped 6 bases from V and 2 bases from J, with 17 bases between. The V gene's germline CDR1 is MNHEY and CDR2 SVGAGI. Per the original data handling: Quantification of nucleated cells was approximated via reference gene primer amplification. Data came from immunoSEQ multiplex PCR; TCRdb stores just in-frame clones and leaves some out. V and J calls and clone size are as listed in that table; D and trimming were resolved from the DNA. Of under 150,000 clones in the sample, 69% were seen once. This clonotype was obtained from a woman aged 70-85 years with acute or convalescent COVID-19. The chain couples TRBV6-5 to TRBJ2-7; D remains ambiguous. Sample: peripheral blood. The DNA of the CDR3 is TGTGCCAGCAGGAAATCCCGAGACGGAGCCTACGAGCAGTACTTC. Translating gives CASRKSRDGAYEQYF.